This T cell receptor beta chain was identified during a study of PD-1 blockade in classical Hodgkin lymphoma. Across the study: Nivolumab dosed at 3 mg/kg went to patients intravenously every 2 weeks. Study conclusions and caveats: CD8+ TCR diversity did not rise significantly by C4D1, unlike CD4+. Nivolumab initiated under 1 year post-ASCT led to patient exclusion.

Trimming took off 1 base at V and 3 bases at J, with 17 bases between the two ends. The length of the CDR3 is 17 residues. Germline lookup yields CDR1 MGHRA and CDR2 YSYEKL. The method was immunoSEQ multiplex PCR; TCRdb's version includes in-frame clones alone and lacks a portion of them. The sample lists 15,000 or so clones, about 86% occurring once. Details on this clone: Its antigen is still unknown.

Each patient experienced a relapse that followed autologous stem cell transplantation, and brentuximab vedotin exposure varied. This clonotype originated in a human donor with classical Hodgkin lymphoma. The chain joins TRBV4-1 to TRBJ2-3, with D possibly being TRBD2 (5 bases). The specimen was peripheral blood mononuclear cells (PBMCs), collected before the second cycle of nivolumab. This CDR3 is CASSQVTVRGRTDTQYF. The CDR3, as DNA: TGCGCCAGCAGCCAAGTTACGGTCCGGGGAAGGACAGATACGCAGTATTTT.